The sequence of this TCR beta chain was determined in a study of T cells in Graves' hyperthyroidism and ophthalmopathy. Findings and limits, study-wide: For ophthalmopathy, model prediction preceded onset by a median approximately 6 months. In the analysis, a 13 V-J model separated ophthalmopathy from stable hyperthyroidism. In the blood, most expanded thyroid clonotypes above 0.001 appeared as well.

Researchers took RNA transcripts and amplified the TCR beta CDR3 regions from them. Using the HTBI primer set, a first-round RT-PCR was run on the TCR CDR3. Using its own MiXCR run on the multiplex PCR reads, TCRdb lists one record per CDR3 protein. The sample carries 300,000 or so distinct CDR3 sequences, about 18% recorded once. This clonotype was counted between two and nine times. Its antigen remains unidentified. Subjects aged 18 to 65 presented with newly diagnosed hyperthyroidism of less than 2 months' duration. Germline CDR1 reads MGHRA; CDR2 reads YSYEKL. This CDR3 is built from 14 residues. V was shortened by 3 bases and J by 7 bases, with 14 bases between the two germline ends.

The material sequenced was blood. The TCR originated in a woman between 45 and 65 years old with Graves' hyperthyroidism. V gene TRBV4-1 combines with J gene TRBJ2-3, with D possibly matching TRBD1 (5 bases). In DNA form, the CDR3 reads TGCGCCAGCAGCCAGGGGCAGGGTGGAAATACGCAGTATTTT. Translation: CASSQGQGGNTQYF.